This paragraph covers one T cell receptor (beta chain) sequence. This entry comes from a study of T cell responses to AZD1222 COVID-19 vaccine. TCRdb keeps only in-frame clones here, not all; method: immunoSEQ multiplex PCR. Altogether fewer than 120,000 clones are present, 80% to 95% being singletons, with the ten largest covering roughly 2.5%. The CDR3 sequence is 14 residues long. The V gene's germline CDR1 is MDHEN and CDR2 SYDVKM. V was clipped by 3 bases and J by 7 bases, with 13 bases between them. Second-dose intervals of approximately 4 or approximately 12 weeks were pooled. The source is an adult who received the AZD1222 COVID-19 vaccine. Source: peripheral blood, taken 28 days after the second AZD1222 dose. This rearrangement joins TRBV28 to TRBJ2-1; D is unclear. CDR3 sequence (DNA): TGTGCCAGCAGTTTCGGTCAGTTTAGGAATGAGCAGTTCTTC. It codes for CASSFGQFRNEQFF.